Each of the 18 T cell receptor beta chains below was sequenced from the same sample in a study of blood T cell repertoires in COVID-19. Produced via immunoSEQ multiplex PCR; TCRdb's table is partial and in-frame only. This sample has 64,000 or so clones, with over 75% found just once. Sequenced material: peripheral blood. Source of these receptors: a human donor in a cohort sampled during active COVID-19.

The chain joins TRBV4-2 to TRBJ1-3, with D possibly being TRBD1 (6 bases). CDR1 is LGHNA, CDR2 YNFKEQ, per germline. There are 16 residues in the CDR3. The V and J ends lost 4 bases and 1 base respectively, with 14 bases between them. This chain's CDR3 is CASSREQGASGNTIYF. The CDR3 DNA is TGTGCCAGCAGCCGGGAACAGGGCGCGTCTGGAAACACCATATATTTT.

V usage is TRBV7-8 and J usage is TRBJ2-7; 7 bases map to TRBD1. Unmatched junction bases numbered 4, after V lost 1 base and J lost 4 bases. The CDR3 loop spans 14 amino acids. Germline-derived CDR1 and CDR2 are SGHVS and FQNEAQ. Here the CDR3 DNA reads TGTGCCAGCAGCTTAGAGACAGGGTCATACGAGCAGTACTTC. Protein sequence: CASSLETGSYEQYF. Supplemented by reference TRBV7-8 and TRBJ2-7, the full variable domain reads GAGVSQSPRYKVAKRGQDVALRCDPISGHVSLFWYQQALGQGPEFLTYFQNEAQLDKSGLPSDRFFAERPEGSVSTLKIQRTQQEDSAVYLCASSLETGSYEQYFGPGTRLTVT.

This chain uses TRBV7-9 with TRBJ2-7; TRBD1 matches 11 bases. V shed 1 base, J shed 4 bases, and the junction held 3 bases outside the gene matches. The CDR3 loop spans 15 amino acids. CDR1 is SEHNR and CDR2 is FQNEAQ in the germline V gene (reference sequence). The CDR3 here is CASSLGGTGGYEQYF. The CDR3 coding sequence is TGTGCCAGCAGCTTAGGGGGGACAGGGGGTTACGAGCAGTACTTC.

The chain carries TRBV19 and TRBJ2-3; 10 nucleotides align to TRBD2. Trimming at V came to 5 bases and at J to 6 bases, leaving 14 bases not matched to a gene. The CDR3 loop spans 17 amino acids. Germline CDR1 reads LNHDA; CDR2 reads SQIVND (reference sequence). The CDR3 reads CASSARASGSNSDTQYF. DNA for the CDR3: TGTGCCAGTAGTGCCCGGGCTAGCGGGAGTAACTCGGATACGCAGTATTTT.

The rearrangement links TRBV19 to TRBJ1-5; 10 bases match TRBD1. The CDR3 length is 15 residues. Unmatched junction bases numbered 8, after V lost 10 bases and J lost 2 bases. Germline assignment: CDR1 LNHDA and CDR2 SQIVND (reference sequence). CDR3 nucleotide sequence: TGTGCCACCGACGGGACAGGGGTTGGCAATCAGCCCCAGCATTTT. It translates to CATDGTGVGNQPQHF.

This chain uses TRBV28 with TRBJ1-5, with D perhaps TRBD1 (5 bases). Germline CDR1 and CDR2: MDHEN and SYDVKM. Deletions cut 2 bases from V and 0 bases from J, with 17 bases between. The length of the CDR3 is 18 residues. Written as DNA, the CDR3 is TGTGCCAGCAGTTTAGTAAACAGGTTTAGCAATAGCAATCAGCCCCAGCATTTT. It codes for CASSLVNRFSNSNQPQHF.

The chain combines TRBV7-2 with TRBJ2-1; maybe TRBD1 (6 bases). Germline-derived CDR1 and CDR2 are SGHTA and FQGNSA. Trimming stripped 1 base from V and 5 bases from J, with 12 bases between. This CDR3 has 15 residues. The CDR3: CASSLGGRGDNEQFF. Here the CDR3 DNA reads TGTGCCAGCAGCTTAGGGGGCAGGGGCGACAATGAGCAGTTCTTC.

CDR3 residues: CASSLESTSGYNEQFF. As DNA, the CDR3 is TGTGCCAGCAGCTTAGAGTCCACTAGCGGATACAATGAGCAGTTCTTC. J is TRBJ2-1 and V is TRBV7-2, with TRBD2 identical over 8 bases. CDR1 is SGHTA, CDR2 FQGNSA, per germline. The CDR3 consists of 16 residues. With V trimmed by 1 base and J by 4 bases, 6 bases remained unmatched.

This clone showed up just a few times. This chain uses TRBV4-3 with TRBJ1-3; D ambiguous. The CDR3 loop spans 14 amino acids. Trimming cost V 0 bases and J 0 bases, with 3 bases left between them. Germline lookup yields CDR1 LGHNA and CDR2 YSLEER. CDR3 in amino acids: CASSQDFSGNTIYF. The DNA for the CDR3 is TGCGCCAGCAGCCAAGACTTCTCTGGAAACACCATATATTTT.

This CDR3 is CASSDSASGGGTDTQYF. In DNA, the CDR3 is TGTGCCAGCAGTGACTCTGCTAGCGGGGGAGGCACAGATACGCAGTATTTT. The gene calls are TRBV6-4 and TRBJ2-3, with 10 positions matching TRBD2. Trimming cost V 0 bases and J 1 base; bases outside gene matches: 4. This CDR3 is 17 amino acids long. The germline gives CDR1 MRHNA, CDR2 SNTAGT.

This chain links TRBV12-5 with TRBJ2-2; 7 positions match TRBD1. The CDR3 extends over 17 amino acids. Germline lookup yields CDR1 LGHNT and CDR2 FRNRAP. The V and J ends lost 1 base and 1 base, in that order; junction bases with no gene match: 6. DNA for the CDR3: TGTGCTAGTGGTTTGGCCACCGGGACAGTGAACACCGGGGAGCTGTTTTTT. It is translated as CASGLATGTVNTGELFF.

The CDR3 DNA reads TGTGCCAGCAGCGCCCACTTGGGAGCGGGAGGAGCCGGGGAGCTGTTTTTT. Protein sequence: CASSAHLGAGGAGELFF. The chain links TRBV5-8 to TRBJ2-2, with 9 bases lining up with TRBD2. Germline V lookup: CDR1 SGHTS, CDR2 YDEGEE. The CDR3 runs to 17 residues. V was pared by 4 bases and J by 6 bases, with 13 bases of the junction left unmatched.

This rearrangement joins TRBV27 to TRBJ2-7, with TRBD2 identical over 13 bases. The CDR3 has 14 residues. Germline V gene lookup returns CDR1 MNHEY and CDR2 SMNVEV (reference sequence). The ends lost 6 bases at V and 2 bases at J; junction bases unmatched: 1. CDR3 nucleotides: TGTGCCAGCAGACTAGCGGGAGGGACCTACGAGCAGTACTTC. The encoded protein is CASRLAGGTYEQYF.

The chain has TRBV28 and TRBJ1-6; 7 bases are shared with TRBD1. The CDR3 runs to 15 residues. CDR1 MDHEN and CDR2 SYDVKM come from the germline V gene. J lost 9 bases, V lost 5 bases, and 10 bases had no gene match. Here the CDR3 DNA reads TGTGCCAGCAGTACACCGGGACAGTTTATTTCACCCCTCCACTTT. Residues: CASSTPGQFISPLHF. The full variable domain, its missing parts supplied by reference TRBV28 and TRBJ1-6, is DVKVTQSSRYLVKRTGEKVFLECVQDMDHENMFWYRQDPGLGLRLIYFSYDVKMKEKGDIPEGYSVSREKKERFSLILESASTNQTSMYLCASSTPGQFISPLHFGNGTRLTVT.

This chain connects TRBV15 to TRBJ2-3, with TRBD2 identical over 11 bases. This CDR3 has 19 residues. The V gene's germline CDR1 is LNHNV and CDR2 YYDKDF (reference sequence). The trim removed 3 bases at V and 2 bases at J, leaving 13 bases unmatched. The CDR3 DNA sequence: TGTGCCACCAGCAGCTTCCATGGGGGGACTAGCGGACTCACAGATACGCAGTATTTT. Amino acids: CATSSFHGGTSGLTDTQYF.

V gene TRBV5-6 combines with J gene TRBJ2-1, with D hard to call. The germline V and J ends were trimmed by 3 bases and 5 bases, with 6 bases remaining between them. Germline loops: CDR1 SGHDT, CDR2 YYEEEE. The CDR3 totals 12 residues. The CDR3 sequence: CASSSYDNEQFF. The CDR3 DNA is TGTGCCAGCAGCTCGTATGACAATGAGCAGTTCTTC.

The CDR3 here is CASSLTGRELFF. The CDR3 DNA is TGTGCCAGCAGTTTAACAGGGCGGGAGCTGTTTTTT. The chain recombines TRBV6-6 with TRBJ1-4; D is perhaps TRBD1 (6 bases). The J call is uncertain, as TRBJ2-2 better fits the DNA end. CDR1 is MNHNY and CDR2 is SVGAGI in the germline V gene (reference sequence). There are 12 residues in the CDR3.

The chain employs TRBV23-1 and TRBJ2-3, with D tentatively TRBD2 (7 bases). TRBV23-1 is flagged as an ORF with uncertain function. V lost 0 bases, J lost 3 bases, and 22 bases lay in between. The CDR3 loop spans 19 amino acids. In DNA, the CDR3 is TGCGCCAGCAGTCAATCGAAGGGGGGGAGTCGTGGAGGTACAGATACGCAGTATTTT. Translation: CASSQSKGGSRGGTDTQYF.